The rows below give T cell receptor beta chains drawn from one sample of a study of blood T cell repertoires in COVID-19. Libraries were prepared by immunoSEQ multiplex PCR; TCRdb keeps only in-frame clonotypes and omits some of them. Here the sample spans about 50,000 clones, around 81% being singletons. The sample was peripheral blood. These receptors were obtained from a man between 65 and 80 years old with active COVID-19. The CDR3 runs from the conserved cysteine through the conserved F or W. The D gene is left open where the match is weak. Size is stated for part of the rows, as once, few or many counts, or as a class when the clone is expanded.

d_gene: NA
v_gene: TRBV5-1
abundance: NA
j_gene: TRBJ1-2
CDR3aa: CASSLADPGFGYTF
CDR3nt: TGCGCCAGCAGCTTGGCCGATCCAGGCTTTGGCTACACCTTC

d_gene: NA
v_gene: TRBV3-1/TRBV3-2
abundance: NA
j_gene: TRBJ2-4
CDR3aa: CASSQDSARGDIQYF
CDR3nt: TGTGCCAGCAGCCAAGATTCGGCCAGGGGGGACATTCAGTACTTC

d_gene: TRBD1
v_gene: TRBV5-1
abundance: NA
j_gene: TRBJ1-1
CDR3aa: CASSLAGTGFTEAFF
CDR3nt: TGCGCCAGCAGCTTGGCCGGGACAGGGTTCACTGAAGCTTTCTTT

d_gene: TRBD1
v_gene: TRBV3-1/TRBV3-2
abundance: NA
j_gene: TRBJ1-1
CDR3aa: CASSQTRQGFLSEAFF
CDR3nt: TGTGCCAGCAGCCAAACAAGACAGGGTTTTCTTTCTGAAGCTTTCTTT

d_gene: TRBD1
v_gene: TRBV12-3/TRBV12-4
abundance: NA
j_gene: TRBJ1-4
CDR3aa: CASSLTGSEKLFF
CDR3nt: TGTGCCAGCAGTTTGACAGGGAGCGAAAAACTGTTTTTT

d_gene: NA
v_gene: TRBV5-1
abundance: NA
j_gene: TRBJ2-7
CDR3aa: CASTTGSLSSYEQYF
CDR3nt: TGCGCCAGTACCACAGGATCCCTCAGCTCCTACGAGCAGTACTTC

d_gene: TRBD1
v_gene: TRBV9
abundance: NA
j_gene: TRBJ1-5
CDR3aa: CASSETGLSNQPQHF
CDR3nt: TGTGCCAGCAGCGAGACAGGGTTAAGCAATCAGCCCCAGCATTTT

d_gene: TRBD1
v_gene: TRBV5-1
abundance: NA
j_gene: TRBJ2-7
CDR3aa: CASSLQGATYEQYF
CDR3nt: TGCGCCAGCAGCTTACAGGGGGCGACCTACGAGCAGTACTTC

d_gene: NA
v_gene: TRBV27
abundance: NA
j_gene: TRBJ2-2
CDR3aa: CASSARGALRITGELFF
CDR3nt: TGTGCCAGCAGTGCCAGGGGGGCCCTCCGGATCACCGGGGAGCTGTTTTTT

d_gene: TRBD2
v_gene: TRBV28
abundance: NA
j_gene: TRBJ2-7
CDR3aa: CASSPRGFGGAGGSYEQYF
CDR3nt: TGTGCCAGCAGTCCACGGGGTTTTGGGGGCGCGGGGGGCTCCTACGAGCAGTACTTC

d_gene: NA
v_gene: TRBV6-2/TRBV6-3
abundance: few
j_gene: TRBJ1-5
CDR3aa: CASSYSLGGSNQPQHF
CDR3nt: TGTGCCAGCAGTTACTCGCTGGGAGGTAGCAATCAGCCCCAGCATTTT

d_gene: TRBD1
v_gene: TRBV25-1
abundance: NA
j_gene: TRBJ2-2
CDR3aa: CATQGENTGELFF
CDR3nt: TGTGCCACGCAGGGGGAGAACACCGGGGAGCTGTTTTTT

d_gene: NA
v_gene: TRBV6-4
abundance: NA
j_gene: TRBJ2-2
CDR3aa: CASSEGAGNTGELFF
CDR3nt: TGTGCCAGCAGTGAGGGCGCGGGCAACACCGGGGAGCTGTTTTTT

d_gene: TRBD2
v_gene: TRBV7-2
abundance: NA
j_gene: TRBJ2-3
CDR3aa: CASSLRGGGTDTQYF
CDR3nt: TGTGCCAGCAGCTTACGCGGCGGGGGGACAGATACGCAGTATTTT

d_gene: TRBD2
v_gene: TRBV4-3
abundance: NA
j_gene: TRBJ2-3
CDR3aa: CASSQGGRAGPSTDTQYF
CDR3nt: TGCGCCAGCAGCCAAGGAGGCAGAGCGGGGCCTAGCACAGATACGCAGTATTTT

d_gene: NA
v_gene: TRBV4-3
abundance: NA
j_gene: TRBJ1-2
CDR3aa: CASSQELGGPGDGYTF
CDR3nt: TGCGCCAGCAGCCAAGAACTTGGAGGCCCCGGGGATGGCTACACCTTC

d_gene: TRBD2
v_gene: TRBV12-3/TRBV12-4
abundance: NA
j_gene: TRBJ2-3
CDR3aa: CASSRGEYTTQYF
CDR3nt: TGTGCCAGCAGCCGGGGGGAATACACCACGCAGTATTTT

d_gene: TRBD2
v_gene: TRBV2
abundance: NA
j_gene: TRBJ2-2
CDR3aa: CASSERAGGPGTGELFF
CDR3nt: TGTGCCAGCAGTGAACGAGCGGGGGGGCCCGGAACCGGGGAGCTGTTTTTT

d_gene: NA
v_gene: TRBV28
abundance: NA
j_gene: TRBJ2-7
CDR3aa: CASTVGQTYEQYF
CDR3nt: TGTGCCAGCACTGTGGGGCAAACCTACGAGCAGTACTTC

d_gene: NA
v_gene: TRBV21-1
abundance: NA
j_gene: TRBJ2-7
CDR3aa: CASSKALYREEQYF
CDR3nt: TGTGCCAGCAGCAAAGCGCTTTACAGGGAAGAGCAGTACTTC

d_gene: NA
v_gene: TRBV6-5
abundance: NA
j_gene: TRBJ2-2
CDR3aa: CASNVDGNGELFF
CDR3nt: TGTGCCAGCAATGTAGACGGGAACGGGGAGCTGTTTTTT

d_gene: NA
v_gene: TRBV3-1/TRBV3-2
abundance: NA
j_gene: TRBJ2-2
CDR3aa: CASSRSTGELFF
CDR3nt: TGTGCCAGCAGCCGTAGCACCGGGGAGCTGTTTTTT

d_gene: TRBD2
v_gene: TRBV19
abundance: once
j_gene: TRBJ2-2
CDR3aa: CASSIAGIRGGTGELFF
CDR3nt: TGTGCCAGTAGTATAGCGGGAATCCGCGGGGGCACCGGGGAGCTGTTTTTT

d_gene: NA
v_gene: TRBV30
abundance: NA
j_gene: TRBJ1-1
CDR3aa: CAWSLRGLNTEAFF
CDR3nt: TGTGCCTGGAGTCTTCGGGGGTTGAACACTGAAGCTTTCTTT

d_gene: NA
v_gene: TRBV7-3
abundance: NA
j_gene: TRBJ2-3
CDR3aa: CASSRAPRTDTQYF
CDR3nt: TGTGCCAGCAGCCGCGCCCCCCGAACAGATACGCAGTATTTT

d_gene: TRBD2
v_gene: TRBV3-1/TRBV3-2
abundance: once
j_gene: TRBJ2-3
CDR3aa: CASSVTSGGGSTDTQYF
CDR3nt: TGTGCCAGCAGCGTCACGAGCGGGGGTGGTAGCACAGATACGCAGTATTTT

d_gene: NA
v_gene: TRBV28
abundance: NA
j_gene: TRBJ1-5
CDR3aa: CASLAGGQPQHF
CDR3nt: TGTGCCAGCTTGGCTGGAGGTCAGCCCCAGCATTTT

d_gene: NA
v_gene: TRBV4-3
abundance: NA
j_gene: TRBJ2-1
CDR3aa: CASSHKAGLFYNEQFF
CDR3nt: TGCGCCAGCAGCCATAAGGCAGGCCTATTCTACAATGAGCAGTTCTTC

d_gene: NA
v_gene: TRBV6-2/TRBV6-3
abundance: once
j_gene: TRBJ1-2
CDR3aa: CASSYSIRSPYGYTF
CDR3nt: TGTGCCAGCAGTTACTCGATACGGTCGCCCTATGGCTACACCTTC

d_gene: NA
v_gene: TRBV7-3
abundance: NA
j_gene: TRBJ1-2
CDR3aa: CASSSEGGYGYTF
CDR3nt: TGTGCCAGCAGCTCCGAGGGTGGCTATGGCTACACCTTC

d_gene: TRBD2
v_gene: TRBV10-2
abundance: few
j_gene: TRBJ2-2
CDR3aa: CASSPEPRGGGELFF
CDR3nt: TGCGCCAGCAGTCCCGAACCGCGGGGAGGGGGGGAGCTGTTTTTT

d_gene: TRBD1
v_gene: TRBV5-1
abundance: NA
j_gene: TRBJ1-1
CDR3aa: CASSYRTGANTEAFF
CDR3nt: TGCGCCAGCAGCTACCGTACAGGGGCGAACACTGAAGCTTTCTTT